Included here is one T cell receptor beta chain sequence, with context. This CDR3 is 16 amino acids long. V lost 3 bases to trimming and J lost 1 base; unmatched junction nucleotides: 1. Germline values: CDR1 SGDLS, CDR2 YYNGEE. Authors' methods: Estimation of nucleated cell counts relied on the amplification of reference gene primers. Sequencing used immunoSEQ multiplex PCR; TCRdb keeps in-frame clones, though not all of them. D and trimming were read from the DNA, whereas the V and J calls and clone size are those reported in that table. The table has approximately 200,000 clones, 70% to 90% seen once. These data come from a study of blood T cell repertoires in COVID-19.

Sample: peripheral blood. The chain joins TRBV9 to TRBJ2-2, with TRBD2 identical over 12 bases. This TCR was recovered from a human donor with active or convalescent COVID-19. The donor label of this sample is uncertain. This CDR3 reads CASSEGLAGNTGELFF. The CDR3 nucleotides read TGTGCCAGCAGCGAGGGACTAGCGGGGAACACCGGGGAGCTGTTTTTT.